This is a list of T cell receptor beta chains from one sample in a study of T cells after posttransplantation cyclophosphamide. Profiling relied on immunoSEQ multiplex PCR, and the TCRdb table lists in-frame clones only, not all of them. The sample includes under 15,000 clones, around 86% of them seen just once. The sample comprised memory CD4+ T cells sorted from PBMCs. All receptors derive from a man between 45 and 60 years old in good health, CMV-negative, and a related stem cell transplant donor. Each CDR3 is given without its conserved first and last residue.

V gene,CDR3 protein
TRBV6-5,ASTTGDGGNTIY
TRBV18,ASSPSSGENYGYT
TRBV9,ASSTYRAGNTEAF
TRBV29-1,SAAGTSTDTQY
TRBV2,ASSEALRGVGYNEQF
TRBV6-6,ASSSLGQSIAYGYT
TRBV5-4,ASSPGLAGQDTQY
TRBV2,ASSEQGADQPQH
TRBV5-1,ASSLDSSGETQY
TRBV18,ASSSQGLGTEAF
TRBV5-4,ASSLLGALIYGYT
TRBV5-8,ASSRTGFTDTQY
TRBV7-9,ATQGFGMNTEAF
TRBV7-6,ASSSGVGATNEKLF
TRBV5-1,ASSLRGQRGYT
TRBV25-1,ASRVGSSSDTEAF
TRBV7-9,ASSSLPGQGYEQY
TRBV30,AWRNRGASTGELF
TRBV25-1,ASSLGGGTDTQY
TRBV4-1,ASSQGTSGRAGETQY
TRBV4-3,ASSQDQGGTGNTIY
TRBV18,ASSRTGPDTQY
TRBV9,ASSVGGPDSNEQY
TRBV5-8,ASSLGTALNTEAF
TRBV7-2,ASSARTEIEQY
TRBV19,ASTLRQGNSNQPQH
TRBV18,ASSPTGTSSSGELF
TRBV7-9,ASSLAHSSNQPQH
TRBV15,ATSTSKTQQGDGYT
TRBV6-1,ASSGDYQREQF
TRBV18,ASSPPSPDTQY
TRBV18,ASSPFSKENTEAF
TRBV10-3,AISARTGDNEQF
TRBV7-7,ASSLGREGTDTQY
TRBV9,ASADRDTAEAF
TRBV7-3,ASRLQGGLTGELF
TRBV14,ASSPYTSGRVNEQF
TRBV18,ASSPLGGPDTQY
TRBV20-1,SARGPDGYT
TRBV9,ASSHGTSGKETQY
TRBV13,ASSFGTASSYEQY